The sequence of this T cell receptor (beta chain) was determined in a study of blood T cell repertoires in COVID-19. The wider study: The origin of the acute and convalescent COVID-19 samples was the United States, Italy and Spain. The cDNA or gDNA used as material had been derived from T cells, B-cell-depleted T cells, or PBMCs.

CDR1 is LNHNV and CDR2 is YYDKDF in the germline V gene (reference sequence). The CDR3 contains 13 residues. The V end lost 3 bases, the J end lost 2 bases, and 7 bases lay between the germline ends. Study processing details: How many nucleated cells were present was estimated from reference gene primer amplification. Some clones are missing from TCRdb's copy, which holds only in-frame ones; the method was immunoSEQ multiplex PCR. Clone size and V and J calls were adopted from that table, with D and trimming inferred from the DNA. The sample carries 200,000 to 250,000 clones, 88% recorded once. This clonotype was obtained from a woman aged 55-75 years with acute or convalescent COVID-19. Sequencing input: peripheral blood. V usage is TRBV15 and J usage is TRBJ1-2; D remains unclear. CDR3 sequence: CATSRAQNYGYTF. The CDR3 DNA is TGTGCCACCAGCAGGGCACAGAACTATGGCTACACCTTC.